This TCR beta chain was observed in a study of blood T cell repertoires in COVID-19. Turning to the study itself: In each case, the material was cDNA or gDNA derived from T cells, B-cell-depleted T cells, or PBMCs.

The CDR3 loop spans 13 amino acids. Trimming removed 4 bases from V and 5 bases from J, with 9 bases in between. Germline-derived CDR1 and CDR2 are KGHSH and LQKENI. Methods used by the authors: Reference gene primer amplification gave estimated nucleated cell counts. Some clones are missing from TCRdb's copy, which holds only in-frame ones; the method was immunoSEQ multiplex PCR. That table gives V, J and clone size, and the DNA gave D and trimming. The table records 150,000 to 200,000 clones, over 70% of them present only once. Everyone who took part was 18 to 89 years old, and they came from about two dozen US areas.

The source material was PBMCs or T cells enriched from blood (not recorded which). The TCR originated in a woman aged 55-70 years who had recovered from COVID-19. This chain connects TRBV18 to TRBJ2-4, with D unclear. DNA of the CDR3: TGTGCCAGCTCACGGCTGCTTGAAAACATTCAGTACTTC. Translated, it gives CASSRLLENIQYF.